The 22 T cell receptor beta chains presented below share a single source sample, sequenced in a study of cytomegalovirus exposure and HLA in healthy donors. Primers: 60 Vbeta forward and 13 Jbeta reverse. Profiling relied on immunoSEQ multiplex PCR, and the TCRdb table lists in-frame clones only, not all of them. The profile shows around 99,000 clones, less than 80% of them singletons. Input material: PBMCs. The receptors originated from a woman between 50 and 59 years old in good health and CMV-seropositive.

The chain's CDR3 is CASSLDRGGRYF. DNA for the CDR3: TGTGCCAGCTCATTAGACAGGGGCGGTCGGTACTTC. The rearrangement links TRBV18 to TRBJ2-5, with 8 bases lining up with TRBD1. The CDR3 is 12 amino acids. From germline, CDR1 is KGHSH and CDR2 LQKENI. The V and J ends lost 5 bases and 13 bases, in that order; junction bases with no gene match: 9.

Of note for this clone: Mismatch with germline at one junction end may stem from a read error. The chain carries TRBV11-3 and TRBJ2-6; 8 bases are shared with TRBD2. Germline lookup yields CDR1 SGHNT and CDR2 YENEEA. This CDR3 comprises 16 residues. CDR3 region: CASSPRGGPGANGLTF. The CDR3 DNA is TGTGCCAGCAGCCCCCGGGGGGGGCCTGGGGCCAACGGCCTGACTTTC.

V is TRBV19 and J is TRBJ1-2; the D gene is possibly TRBD1 (6 bases). Germline lookup yields CDR1 LNHDA and CDR2 SQIVND (reference sequence). This CDR3 has 14 amino acids. V shed 7 bases and J shed 4 bases, with 16 bases lying between them. The CDR3 sequence is CASIPRGISYGYTF. The CDR3 coding sequence is TGTGCCAGTATTCCCAGGGGCATAAGCTATGGCTACACCTTC.

The chain carries TRBV21-1 and TRBJ2-1; the table calls TRBD2, which could not be checked here. TRBV21-1 has pseudogene status. This CDR3 has 16 residues. The CDR3 loop is CASSDSAGERYNEQFF. CDR3 sequence (DNA): TGTGCCAGCAGCGACTCAGCGGGAGAGCGCTACAATGAGCAGTTCTTC.

The chain combines TRBV6-5 with TRBJ2-3; 8 nucleotides align to TRBD1. Unmatched junction bases numbered 11, after V lost 6 bases and J lost 6 bases. Germline assignment: CDR1 MNHEY and CDR2 SVGAGI. The CDR3 has 15 residues. The CDR3 protein is CASRTGTGWGDTQYF. CDR3 coding DNA: TGTGCCAGCAGGACCGGGACAGGTTGGGGGGATACGCAGTATTTT.

The rearrangement links TRBV18 to TRBJ2-7; a possible D gene is TRBD2 (6 bases). The CDR3 is 14 amino acids. Trimming left V 3 bases short and J 7 bases short, with 16 bases between. Germline assignment: CDR1 KGHSH and CDR2 LQKENI. The CDR3 loop is CASSPRRGVEEQYF. CDR3 DNA sequence: TGTGCCAGCTCACCCCGGAGGGGTGTAGAAGAGCAGTACTTC.

This rearrangement joins TRBV4-3 to TRBJ2-5, with D possibly being TRBD1 (6 bases). V was shortened by 0 bases and J by 1 base, with 15 bases between the two germline ends. The CDR3 covers 17 residues. Germline assignment: CDR1 LGHNA and CDR2 YSLEER. The CDR3 reads CASSQELSRGVQETQYF. For the CDR3, the DNA is TGCGCCAGCAGCCAAGAACTCAGCAGGGGCGTCCAAGAGACCCAGTACTTC.

The rearrangement uses TRBV6-1 and TRBJ2-2; 7 positions match TRBD2. There are 13 residues in the CDR3. The germline V gene encodes CDR1 MNHNS and CDR2 SASEGT. The CDR3 is CGAAGANTGELFF. CDR3 sequence (DNA): TGTGGGGCGGCGGGGGCGAACACCGGGGAGCTGTTTTTT.

This clone has a handful of counts. This chain connects TRBV5-4 to TRBJ2-5; 9 bases map to TRBD2. With 6 bases clipped from V and 4 bases from J, the junction kept 7 bases outside the gene matches. Germline V gene data show CDR1 as SGHNT and CDR2 as YYREEE (reference sequence). The length of the CDR3 is 14 residues. As DNA, the CDR3 is TGTGCCAGCACCATTAGCGGGGGTGGAGAGACCCAGTACTTC. Translating gives CASTISGGGETQYF.

As regards this clone: An end of the junction does not agree with germline; a read error may underlie this. J is TRBJ2-7 and V is TRBV7-9; the match to TRBD1 covers 11 bases. The V gene's germline CDR1 is SEHNR and CDR2 FQNEAQ (reference sequence). The CDR3 length is 14 residues. The CDR3 DNA sequence: TGTTCCAGCAGCTTTTGGGACAGGGGGGACGAGCAGTACTTC. This codes for CSSSFWDRGDEQYF.

A few counts support this clone. At one boundary the junction diverges from the germline segment, which might be a read error. The chain links TRBV5-1 to TRBJ2-4, with D possibly matching TRBD2 (7 bases). The length of the CDR3 is 15 residues. From germline, CDR1 is SGHRS and CDR2 YFSETQ. The CDR3 spells CASSWGGGEQNSQYF. As DNA, the CDR3 is TGCGCCAGCAGCTGGGGAGGGGGAGAACAAAACAGTCAGTACTTC.

The chain combines TRBV7-2 with TRBJ2-3; 9 bases match TRBD2. V lost 5 bases and J lost 0; bases outside the gene matches: 12. Per germline, CDR1 SGHTA and CDR2 FQGNSA. The CDR3 is made up of 18 amino acids. The CDR3 nucleotides are TGTGCCAGCAGCATTAGCGGGGGAAGACCTTTAAGCACAGATACGCAGTATTTT. Protein sequence: CASSISGGRPLSTDTQYF.

The chain combines TRBV25-1 with TRBJ1-2; possibly TRBD1 for D (5 bases). Trimming stripped 7 bases from V and 7 bases from J, with 19 bases between. Germline-derived CDR1 and CDR2 are MGHDK and SYGVNS. The CDR3 has 14 amino acids. The CDR3 here is CASTSERGGSGYTF. The CDR3 nucleotides are TGTGCCAGCACCTCCGAACGGGGGGGGAGTGGCTACACCTTC.

The CDR3 loop reads CASTSGTDTQYF. The CDR3, as DNA: TGTGCCAGCACTAGCGGGACGGATACGCAGTATTTT. The chain couples TRBV11-1 to TRBJ2-3; 9 bases are shared with TRBD2. Trimming cost V 7 bases and J 6 bases; bases outside gene matches: 2. The CDR3 loop spans 12 amino acids. Germline V gene lookup returns CDR1 SGHAT and CDR2 FQDESV (reference sequence). Complete variable domain (other parts from reference TRBV11-1 and TRBJ2-3): EAEVAQSPRYKITEKSQAVAFWCDPISGHATLYWYRQILGQGPELLVQFQDESVVDDSQLPKDRFSAERLKGVDSTLKIQPAELGDSAMYLCASTSGTDTQYFGPGTRLTVL.

The genes are TRBV25-1 and TRBJ2-5; possible D gene TRBD1, 5 bases. Germline V gives CDR1 MGHDK, CDR2 SYGVNS. The CDR3 length is 13 residues. V was clipped by 4 bases and J by 1 base, with 7 bases between them. CDR3 residues: CASSATGQETQYF. The CDR3 nucleotides are TGTGCCAGCAGTGCCACAGGCCAAGAGACCCAGTACTTC.

This rearrangement joins TRBV5-1 to TRBJ2-7; TRBD1 aligns across 7 bases. The germline V gene encodes CDR1 SGHRS and CDR2 YFSETQ. This CDR3 has 13 amino acids. V dropped 4 bases and J dropped 2; count of bases not matched to a gene: 3. The CDR3 reads CASSEQGTYEQYF. The CDR3 DNA follows: TGCGCCAGCAGCGAACAGGGGACCTACGAGCAGTACTTC.

V is TRBV18 and J is TRBJ1-3; the match to TRBD1 covers 8 bases. The J segment lost 0 bases and the V segment lost 8 bases, leaving 6 bases of the junction unmatched. CDR3 length equals 15 residues. The germline gives CDR1 KGHSH, CDR2 LQKENI. Here the CDR3 reads CASPGDRSSGNTIYF. CDR3 in DNA: TGTGCCAGCCCAGGGGACAGGAGCTCTGGAAACACCATATATTTT.

V usage is TRBV5-5 and J usage is TRBJ1-2; 9 bases align to TRBD1. J lost 3 bases, V lost 4 bases, and 10 bases had no gene match. CDR1 is SGHKS and CDR2 is YYEKEE in the germline V gene (reference sequence). This CDR3 region has 16 residues. The DNA for the CDR3 is TGTGCCAGCAGCAATCCAGTCGACAGGGGGGACTATGGCTACACCTTC. As protein: CASSNPVDRGDYGYTF.

The chain recombines TRBV2 with TRBJ2-3; D remains unclear. Between the trimmed V and J ends, which lost 3 bases and 5 bases, there was a span of 6 bases. CDR1 and CDR2 (germline): SNHLY, FYNNEI. The CDR3 sequence is 12 residues long. This chain's CDR3 is CASSDLLDTQYF. The CDR3 region has the DNA TGTGCCAGCAGTGACCTCTTAGATACGCAGTATTTT.

This clone was recorded only once. A read error may produce the germline difference seen at one junction end. The rearrangement joins TRBV29-1 to TRBJ2-6, with D possibly matching TRBD1 (5 bases). Germline lookup yields CDR1 SQVTM and CDR2 ANQGSEA. The CDR3 has 14 amino acids. The CDR3 nucleotides read TGCAGCGTTGGGAACAGCTCTGGGGCCAACGGCCTGACTTTC. This gives the protein CSVGNSSGANGLTF. Full variable domain (missing parts from reference TRBV29-1 and TRBJ2-6): SAVISQKPSRDICQRGTSLTIQCQVDSQVTMMFWYRQQPGQSLTLIATANQGSEATYESGFVIDKFPISRPNLTFSTLTVSNMSPEDSSIYLCSVGNSSGANGLTFGAGSRLTVL.

The rearrangement joins TRBV27 to TRBJ2-7; TRBD1 matches at 10 bases. The CDR3 extends over 18 amino acids. J gave up 2 bases and V 1 base, and 11 bases lay outside the gene matches. Germline V gene data show CDR1 as MNHEY and CDR2 as SMNVEV (reference sequence). The chain's CDR3 is CASSLFRTGTGDTYEQYF. CDR3 nucleotides: TGTGCCAGCAGTTTATTCAGAACCGGGACAGGGGATACCTACGAGCAGTACTTC.

The V and J genes are TRBV19 and TRBJ2-1; 8 positions agree with TRBD2. After removal of 7 bases from V and 1 base from J, the junction contained 15 bases not matched to a gene. The CDR3 sequence is 18 residues long. In germline, CDR1 is LNHDA, CDR2 SQIVND (reference sequence). The CDR3 is CASTHRPGTRGSYNEQFF. The DNA of the CDR3 is TGTGCCAGTACCCATAGGCCTGGGACTAGGGGATCCTACAATGAGCAGTTCTTC.